The 8 T cell receptor beta chains given below trace back to one sample, sequenced in a study of blood T cells in healthy people across ages. For the second PCR, which ran for roughly 6 to 12 cycles, a sample-barcoded 5' primer and a J-beta primer mix were used. TCRdb processed the 5' RACE reads anew with MiXCR; each CDR3 protein has one entry. The table records some 1.4 million distinct CDR3 sequences, roughly 40% of them present only once. The material sequenced was blood. Receptors were obtained from a woman younger than 35 in good health.

This sequence joins TRBV20-1 and TRBJ2-1; the D gene is possibly TRBD2 (6 bases). CDR3 length: 16 residues. Germline V CDR1 and CDR2: DFQATT, SNEGSKA (reference sequence). V was shortened by 4 bases and J by 0 bases, with 16 bases between the two germline ends. This CDR3 reads CSATTRDGSSYNEQFF. DNA for the CDR3: TGCAGTGCTACAACCAGGGACGGGAGCTCCTACAATGAGCAGTTCTTC.

This chain joins TRBV27 and TRBJ2-7, with 10 bases lining up with TRBD2. The ends lost 1 base at V and 4 bases at J; junction bases unmatched: 10. Germline V gene data show CDR1 as MNHEY and CDR2 as SMNVEV (reference sequence). This CDR3 comprises 17 residues. CDR3 nucleotides: TGTGCCAGCAGTTTATTAGGCGAAGCGGGGGGGTTATACGAGCAGTACTTC. Its translation is CASSLLGEAGGLYEQYF.

This clonotype was recorded once. The J gene is TRBJ2-7, the V gene TRBV12-3 or TRBV12-4; 12 bases are shared with TRBD2. The tail of the sequence fits TRBJ2-5 better, so the J call may be wrong. The CDR3 has 18 residues. The CDR3 DNA reads as TGTGCCAGCAAGTTTGGGCTAGCGGGAGGGCCAGGATGGGAGACCCAGTACTTC. Its protein product is CASKFGLAGGPGWETQYF.

J is TRBJ2-5 and V is TRBV30; D remains unclear. Germline V gene data show CDR1 as GTSNPN and CDR2 as SVGIG (reference sequence). This CDR3 has 14 residues. Trimming left V 2 bases short and J 5 bases short, with 15 bases between. The CDR3 loop reads CAWSPPDLRETQYF. The CDR3 nucleotides read TGTGCCTGGAGTCCCCCGGATCTCCGGGAGACCCAGTACTTC.

This clonotype was found a few times. The chain couples TRBV6-5 to TRBJ2-3, with 9 positions matching TRBD1. CDR1 is MNHEY, CDR2 SVGAGI, per germline. The CDR3 length is 15 residues. V gave up 7 bases and J gave up 4 bases; unmatched junction bases: 9. CDR3 nucleotides: TGTGCCAGCACCTACGGGACAGGGCGATCAGATACGCAGTATTTT. Amino acids: CASTYGTGRSDTQYF.

With respect to this clonotype: The junction departs from the called germline gene at one end, perhaps through a read error. The chain is built from TRBV10-3 and TRBJ1-4, with TRBD1 matching over 8 bases. Germline V gives CDR1 ENHRY, CDR2 SYGVKD. The CDR3 has 14 amino acids. CDR3 coding DNA: TGTGCCATCAGTGGTGGACAGGGTAGTGAAAAGCTGTTTTTT. Translation gives CAISGGQGSEKLFF.

This clonotype was observed a few times. V gene TRBV29-1 combines with J gene TRBJ1-2, with 9 bases identical to TRBD1. The CDR3 totals 15 residues. J gave up 0 bases and V 6 bases, and 8 bases lay outside the gene matches. Per germline, CDR1 SQVTM and CDR2 ANQGSEA. The CDR3 here is CSVPGQGGANYGYTF. DNA of the CDR3: TGCAGCGTCCCGGGACAGGGTGGGGCTAACTATGGCTACACCTTC.

V gene TRBV20-1 combines with J gene TRBJ2-7; tentative D call: TRBD2 (5 bases). The CDR3 covers 11 residues. V dropped 1 base and J dropped 5 bases, with 6 bases sitting between them. Germline V gene data show CDR1 as DFQATT and CDR2 as SNEGSKA (reference sequence). CDR3 sequence (DNA): TGCAGTGCTAGAGCGGAGGACGAGCAGTACTTC. This sequence encodes CSARAEDEQYF.